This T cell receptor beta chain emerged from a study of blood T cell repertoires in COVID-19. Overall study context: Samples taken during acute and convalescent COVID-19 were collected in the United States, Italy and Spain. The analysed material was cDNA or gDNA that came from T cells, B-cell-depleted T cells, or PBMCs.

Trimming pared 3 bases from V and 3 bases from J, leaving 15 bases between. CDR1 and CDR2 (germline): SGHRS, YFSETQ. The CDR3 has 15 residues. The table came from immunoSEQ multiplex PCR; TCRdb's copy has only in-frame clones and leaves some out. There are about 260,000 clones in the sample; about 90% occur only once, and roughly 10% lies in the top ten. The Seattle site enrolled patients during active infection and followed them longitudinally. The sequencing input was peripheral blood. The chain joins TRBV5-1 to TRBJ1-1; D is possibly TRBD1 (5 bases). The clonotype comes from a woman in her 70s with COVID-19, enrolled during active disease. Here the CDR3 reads CASSYRDGGYTEAFF. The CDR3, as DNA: TGCGCCAGCAGCTACCGGGACGGGGGATACACTGAAGCTTTCTTT. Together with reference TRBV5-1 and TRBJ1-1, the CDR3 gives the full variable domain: KAGVTQTPRYLIKTRGQQVTLSCSPISGHRSVSWYQQTPGQGLQFLFEYFSETQRNKGNFPGRFSGRQFSNSRSEMNVSTLELGDSALYLCASSYRDGGYTEAFFGQGTRLTVV.